Sequencing of this T cell receptor beta chain was carried out in a study of breast tumors, draining lymph nodes, adjacent tissues. In TCRdb, the multiplex PCR reads were re-called with MiXCR into one record per CDR3 protein. The sample records approximately 140,000 distinct CDR3 sequences, around a third being singletons. Axillary draining lymph nodes of breast cancer patients supplied the node samples. The sample was axillary lymph node tissue. The TCR comes from a female donor with breast cancer. Some clones in this sample may be carry-over from other donors' samples.

CDR3 in DNA: TGCAGTGCTGCAACTAATGAAAAACTGTTTTTT. It encodes CSAATNEKLFF. The rearrangement joins TRBV20-1 to TRBJ1-4; D gene uncertain. This CDR3 is 11 amino acids long. The V end was cut by 5 bases, the J end by 0 bases, with 1 base between. In germline, CDR1 is DFQATT, CDR2 SNEGSKA (reference sequence).